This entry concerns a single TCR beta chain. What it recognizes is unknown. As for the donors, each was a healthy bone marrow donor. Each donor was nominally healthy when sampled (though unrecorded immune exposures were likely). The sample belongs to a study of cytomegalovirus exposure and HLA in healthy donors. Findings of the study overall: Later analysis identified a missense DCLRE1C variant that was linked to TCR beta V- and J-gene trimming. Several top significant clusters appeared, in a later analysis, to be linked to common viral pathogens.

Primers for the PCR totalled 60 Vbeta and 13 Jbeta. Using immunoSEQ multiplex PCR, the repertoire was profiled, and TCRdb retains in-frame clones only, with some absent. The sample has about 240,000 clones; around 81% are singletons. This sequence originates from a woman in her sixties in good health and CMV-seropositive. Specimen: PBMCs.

The CDR3 nucleotides are TGCGCCACCGGAGTTGGAGAAAACTACGAGCAGTACTTC. This encodes CATGVGENYEQYF. This chain links TRBV10-2 with TRBJ2-7; D not certain. This CDR3 spans 13 amino acids. The germline V and J ends were trimmed by 10 bases and 3 bases, with 16 bases remaining between them. Germline V gene lookup returns CDR1 WSHSY and CDR2 SAAADI.